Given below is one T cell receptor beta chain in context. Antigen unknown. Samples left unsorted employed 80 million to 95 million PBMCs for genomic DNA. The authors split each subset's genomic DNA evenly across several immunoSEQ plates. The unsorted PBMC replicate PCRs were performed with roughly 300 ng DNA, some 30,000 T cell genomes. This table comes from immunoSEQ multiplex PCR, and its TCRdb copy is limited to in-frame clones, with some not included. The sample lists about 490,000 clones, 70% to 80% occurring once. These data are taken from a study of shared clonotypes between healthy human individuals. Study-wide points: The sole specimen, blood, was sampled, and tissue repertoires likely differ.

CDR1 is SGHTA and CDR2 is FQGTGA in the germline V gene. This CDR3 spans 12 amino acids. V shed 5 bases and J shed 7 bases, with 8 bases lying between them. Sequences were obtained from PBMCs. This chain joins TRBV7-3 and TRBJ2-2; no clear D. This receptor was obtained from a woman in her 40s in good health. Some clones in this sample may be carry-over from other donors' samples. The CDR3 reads CASSAPGGELFF. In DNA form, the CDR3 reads TGTGCCAGCAGCGCCCCGGGCGGGGAGCTGTTTTTT. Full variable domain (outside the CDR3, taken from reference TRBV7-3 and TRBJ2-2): GAGVSQTPSNKVTEKGKYVELRCDPISGHTALYWYRQSLGQGPEFLIYFQGTGAADDSGLPNDRFFAVRPEGSVSTLKIQRTERGDSAVYLCASSAPGGELFFGEGSRLTVL.